This T cell receptor (beta chain) comes out of a study of blood T cell repertoires in COVID-19 (dated by TCRdb to the early 2020s). Some background on the complete study: Collaborator samples came from the United States, Italy and Spain and covered acute and convalescent phases of COVID-19. Samples were obtained from the ongoing ImmuneRACE study (first 160 participants) and from approximately 1,200 subjects provided by 6 global collaborators. The repertoires were released in a freely available public database intended as a resource for research on the immune response to SARS-CoV-2. The prospective study material was composed of cDNA or gDNA derived from T cells, B-cell-depleted T cells, or PBMCs. Where available, HLA class I and class II types were obtained from metadata supplied by the sample provider rather than from assay-based typing. The sample metadata nearly always contained a de-identified subject ID, COVID-19 status, age in years and sex. The dataset comprised deeply sampled blood TCRbeta repertoires from subjects exposed to, actively infected with, or recovered from COVID-19.

The germline V gene (reference sequence) specifies LNHDA as CDR1 and SQIVND as CDR2. Trimming at the junction amounts to 0 bases on V and 0 bases on J, and the germline ends lie 17 bases apart. From its cysteine to its phenylalanine, the CDR3 spans 18 amino acids. CDR3 DNA is the only sequence kept; it has 54 bases, read in frame from the first base. What the research found in general, with its limitations: How much clinical and demographic metadata was included differed by source and by participant, and the metadata was provided uncurated.

TCRbeta CDR3 regions were amplified from genomic DNA by means of the immunoSEQ Assay, a bias-controlled multiplex PCR. The authors processed their data as follows. The number of nucleated cells in each sample was estimated from the amplification of reference gene primers within the assay. To quantify the absolute abundance of each unique TCRbeta CDR3 rearrangement, sequence reads were collapsed and filtered. Productive Simpson clonality was computed per sample as the square root of Simpson's diversity index over productive rearrangements. The table was pulled from immuneACCESS by TCRdb, which kept in-frame rearrangements only. Such tables lose some clones; where checked, under half of the loss comes from unresolved V genes, and the rest has no known cause. That table is the source of V, J and clone size, and D and trimming were worked out from the DNA. This sample gives about 68,000 clones in total; around 83% of them show up just once. 4.1% of the sample lies in the top ten.

Collaborating institutions collected whole blood in K2EDTA tubes following their own protocols. Collaborator samples were shipped for TCRbeta analysis as frozen whole blood, isolated PBMCs, or DNA extracted from either sample type. As regards this clone: What antigen it recognizes has not been identified. No qualities accompany the bases; no much larger clone lies one base away.

This TCR came from a man aged 45 to 65 with acute or convalescent COVID-19. The chain couples TRBV19 to TRBJ1-1; TRBD1 is a possible D gene, resting on 6 matching bases. The sequenced material came from peripheral blood. The bases are TGTGCCAGTAGTATAGACTGGGACAAGGGCGTTATGAACACTGAAGCTTTCTTT. Protein translation: CASSIDWDKGVMNTEAFF.